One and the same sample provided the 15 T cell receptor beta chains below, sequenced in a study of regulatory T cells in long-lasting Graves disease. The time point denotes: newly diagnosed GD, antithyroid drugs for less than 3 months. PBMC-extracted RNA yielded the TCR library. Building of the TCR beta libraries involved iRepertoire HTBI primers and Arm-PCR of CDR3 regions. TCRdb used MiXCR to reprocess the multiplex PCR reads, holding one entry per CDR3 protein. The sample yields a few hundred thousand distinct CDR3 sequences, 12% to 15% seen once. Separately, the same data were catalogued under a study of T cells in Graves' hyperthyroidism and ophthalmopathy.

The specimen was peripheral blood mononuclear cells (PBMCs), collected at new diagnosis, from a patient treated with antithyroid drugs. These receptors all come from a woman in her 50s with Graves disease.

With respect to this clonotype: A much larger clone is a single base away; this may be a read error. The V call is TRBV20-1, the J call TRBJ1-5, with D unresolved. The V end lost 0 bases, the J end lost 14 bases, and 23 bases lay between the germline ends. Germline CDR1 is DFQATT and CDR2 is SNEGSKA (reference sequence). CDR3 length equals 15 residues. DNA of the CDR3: TGCAGTGCTAGAGATCTCAGGCAGGAAATTTTGTCCGAGCATTTT. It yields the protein CSARDLRQEILSEHF.

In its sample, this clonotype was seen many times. DNA of the CDR3: TGCAGTGCTCCAACCGGGACTAGCAGTGAGCAGTTCTTC. Protein product: CSAPTGTSSEQFF. The chain combines TRBV20-1 with TRBJ2-1; TRBD2 matches at 9 bases. Germline CDR1 DFQATT, CDR2 SNEGSKA (reference sequence). The CDR3 runs to 13 residues. Trimming at V came to 5 bases and at J to 9 bases, leaving 8 bases not matched to a gene.

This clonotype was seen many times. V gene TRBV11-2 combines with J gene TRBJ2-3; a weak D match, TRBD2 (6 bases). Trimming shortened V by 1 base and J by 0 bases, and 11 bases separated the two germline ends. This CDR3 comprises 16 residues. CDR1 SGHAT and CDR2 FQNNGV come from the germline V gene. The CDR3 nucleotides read TGTGCCAGCAGCTTAGCTCTAGCGACTAGCACAGATACGCAGTATTTT. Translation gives CASSLALATSTDTQYF. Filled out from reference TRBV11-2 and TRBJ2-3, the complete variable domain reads EAGVAQSPRYKIIEKRQSVAFWCNPISGHATLYWYQQILGQGPKLLIQFQNNGVVDDSQLPKDRFSAERLKGVDSTLKIQPAKLEDSAVYLCASSLALATSTDTQYFGPGTRLTVL.

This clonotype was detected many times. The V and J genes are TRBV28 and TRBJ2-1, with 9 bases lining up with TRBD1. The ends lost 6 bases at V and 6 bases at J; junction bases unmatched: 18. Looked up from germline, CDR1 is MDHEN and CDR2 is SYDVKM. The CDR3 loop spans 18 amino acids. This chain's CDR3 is CASSNPGTGKKLANEQFF. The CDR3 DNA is TGTGCCAGCAGCAATCCCGGGACAGGGAAGAAACTCGCCAATGAGCAGTTCTTC.

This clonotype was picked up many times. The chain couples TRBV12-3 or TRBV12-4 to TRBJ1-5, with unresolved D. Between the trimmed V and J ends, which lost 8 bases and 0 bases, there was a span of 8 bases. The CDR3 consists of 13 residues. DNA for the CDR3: TGTGCCAGCCGAAAGAATAGCAATCAGCCCCAGCATTTT. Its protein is CASRKNSNQPQHF.

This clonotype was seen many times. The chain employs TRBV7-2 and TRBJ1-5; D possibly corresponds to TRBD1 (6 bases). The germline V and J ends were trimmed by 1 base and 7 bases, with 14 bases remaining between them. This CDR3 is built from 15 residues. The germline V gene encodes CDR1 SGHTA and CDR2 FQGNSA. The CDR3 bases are TGTGCCAGCAGCTTAGGTACAGGGCTGGGGCAGCCCCAGCATTTT. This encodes CASSLGTGLGQPQHF.

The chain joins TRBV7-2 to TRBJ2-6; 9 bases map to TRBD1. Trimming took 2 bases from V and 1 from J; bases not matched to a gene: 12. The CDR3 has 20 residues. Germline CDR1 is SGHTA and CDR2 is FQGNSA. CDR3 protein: CASSLTRAGQGKSGANVLTF. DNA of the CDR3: TGTGCCAGCAGCTTAACCAGGGCAGGACAGGGGAAGTCTGGGGCCAACGTCCTGACTTTC. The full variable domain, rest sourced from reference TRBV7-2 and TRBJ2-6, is GAGVSQSPSNKVTEKGKDVELRCDPISGHTALYWYRQSLGQGLEFLIYFQGNSAPDKSGLPSDRFSAERTGGSVSTLTIQRTQQEDSAVYLCASSLTRAGQGKSGANVLTFGAGSRLTVL.

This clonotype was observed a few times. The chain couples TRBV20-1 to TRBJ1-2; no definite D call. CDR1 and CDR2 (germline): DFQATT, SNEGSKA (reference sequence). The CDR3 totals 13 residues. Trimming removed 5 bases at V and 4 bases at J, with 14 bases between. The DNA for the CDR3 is TGCAGTGCTGGTCTGCAGAGTGGCTATGGCTACACCTTC. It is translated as CSAGLQSGYGYTF.

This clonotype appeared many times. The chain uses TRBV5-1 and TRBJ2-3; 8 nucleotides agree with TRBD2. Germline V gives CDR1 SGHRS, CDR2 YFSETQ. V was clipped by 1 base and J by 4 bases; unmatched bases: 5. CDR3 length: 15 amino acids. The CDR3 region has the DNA TGCGCCAGCAGCTTGTCCCGGGAGGGTTCAGATACGCAGTATTTT. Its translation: CASSLSREGSDTQYF.

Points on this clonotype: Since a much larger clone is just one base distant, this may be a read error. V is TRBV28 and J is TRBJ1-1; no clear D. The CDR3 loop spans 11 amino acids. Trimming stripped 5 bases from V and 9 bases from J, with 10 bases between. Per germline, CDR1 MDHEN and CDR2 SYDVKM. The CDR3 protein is CASSSHAKAFF. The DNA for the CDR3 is TGTGCCAGCAGTAGCCACGCTAAAGCTTTCTTT. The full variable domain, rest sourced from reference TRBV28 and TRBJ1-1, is DVKVTQSSRYLVKRTGEKVFLECVQDMDHENMFWYRQDPGLGLRLIYFSYDVKMKEKGDIPEGYSVSREKKERFSLILESASTNQTSMYLCASSSHAKAFFGQGTRLTVV.

CDR3 sequence reads: CSVEDRAGTGSYEQYF. The CDR3 nucleotides read TGCAGCGTTGAAGATCGCGCCGGGACAGGGTCCTACGAGCAGTACTTC. The chain is built from TRBV29-1 and TRBJ2-7; 9 nucleotides match TRBD1. Trimming took 0 bases from V and 1 from J; bases not matched to a gene: 7. From germline, CDR1 is SQVTM and CDR2 ANQGSEA. The CDR3 length is 16 residues.

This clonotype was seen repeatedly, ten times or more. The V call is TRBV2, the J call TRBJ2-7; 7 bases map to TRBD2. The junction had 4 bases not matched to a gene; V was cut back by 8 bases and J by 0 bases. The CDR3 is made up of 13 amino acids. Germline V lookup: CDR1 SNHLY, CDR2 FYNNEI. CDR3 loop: CASYGGGSYEQYF. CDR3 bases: TGTGCCAGCTATGGCGGGGGCTCCTACGAGCAGTACTTC.

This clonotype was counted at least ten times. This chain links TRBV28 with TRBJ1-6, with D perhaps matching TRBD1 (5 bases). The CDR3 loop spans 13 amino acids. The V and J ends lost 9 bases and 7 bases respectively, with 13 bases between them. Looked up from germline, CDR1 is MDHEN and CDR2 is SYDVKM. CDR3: CASRPGWNSPLHF. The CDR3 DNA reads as TGTGCCAGTAGACCAGGGTGGAATTCACCCCTCCACTTT.

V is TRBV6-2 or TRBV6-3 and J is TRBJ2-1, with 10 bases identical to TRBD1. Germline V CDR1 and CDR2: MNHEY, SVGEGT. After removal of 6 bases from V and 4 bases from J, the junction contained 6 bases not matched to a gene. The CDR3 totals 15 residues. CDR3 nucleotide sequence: TGTGCCAGCAGAACCGGGACAGGGGAATACAATGAGCAGTTCTTC. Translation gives CASRTGTGEYNEQFF.

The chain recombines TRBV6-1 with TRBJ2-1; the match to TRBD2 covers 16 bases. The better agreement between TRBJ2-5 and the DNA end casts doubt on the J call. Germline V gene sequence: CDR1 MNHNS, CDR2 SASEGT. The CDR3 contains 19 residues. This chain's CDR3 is CASYGTSGRALPSQETQYF. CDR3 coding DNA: TGTGCCAGCTACGGGACTAGCGGGAGGGCCCTCCCTAGTCAAGAGACCCAGTACTTC.